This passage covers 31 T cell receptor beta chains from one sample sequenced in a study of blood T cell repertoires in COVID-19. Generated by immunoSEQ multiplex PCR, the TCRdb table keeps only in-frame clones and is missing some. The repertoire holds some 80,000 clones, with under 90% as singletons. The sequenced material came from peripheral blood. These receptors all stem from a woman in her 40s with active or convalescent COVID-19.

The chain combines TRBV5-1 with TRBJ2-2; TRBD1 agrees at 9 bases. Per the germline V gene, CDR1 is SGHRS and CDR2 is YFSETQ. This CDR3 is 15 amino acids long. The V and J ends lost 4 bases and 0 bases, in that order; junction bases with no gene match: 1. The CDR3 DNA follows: TGCGCCAGCAGCCGGGACAGGGCGAACACCGGGGAGCTGTTTTTT. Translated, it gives CASSRDRANTGELFF.

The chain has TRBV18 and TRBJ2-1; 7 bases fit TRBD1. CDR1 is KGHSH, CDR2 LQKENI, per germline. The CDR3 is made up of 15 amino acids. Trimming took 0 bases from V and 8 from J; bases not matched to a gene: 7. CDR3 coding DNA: TGTGCCAGCTCACCACCTCGACAGGGAAGTGATGAGCAGTTCTTC. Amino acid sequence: CASSPPRQGSDEQFF. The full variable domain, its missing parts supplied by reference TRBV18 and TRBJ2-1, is NAGVMQNPRHLVRRRGQEARLRCSPMKGHSHVYWYRQLPEEGLKFMVYLQKENIIDESGMPKERFSAEFPKEGPSILRIQQVVRGDSAAYFCASSPPRQGSDEQFFGPGTRLTVL.

The CDR3 bases are TGCAGTGCTGAGGCCTCCTACGAGCAGTACTTC. Translated, it gives CSAEASYEQYF. J is TRBJ2-7 and V is TRBV20-1; D not resolved. V was cut by 5 bases and J by 0 bases, with 5 bases left in between. The V gene's germline CDR1 is DFQATT and CDR2 SNEGSKA (reference sequence). The CDR3 is 11 amino acids.

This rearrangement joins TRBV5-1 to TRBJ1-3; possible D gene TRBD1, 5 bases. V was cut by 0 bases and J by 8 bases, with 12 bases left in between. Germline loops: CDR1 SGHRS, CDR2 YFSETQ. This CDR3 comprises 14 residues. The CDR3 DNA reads TGCGCCAGCAGCTTGGGGCAGGGTTGGCACACCATATATTTT. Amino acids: CASSLGQGWHTIYF.

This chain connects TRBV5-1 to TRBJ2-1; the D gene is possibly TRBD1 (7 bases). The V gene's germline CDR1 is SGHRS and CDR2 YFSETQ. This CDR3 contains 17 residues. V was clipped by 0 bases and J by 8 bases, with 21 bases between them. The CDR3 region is CASSLGPLVGGGDEQFF. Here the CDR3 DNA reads TGCGCCAGCAGCTTGGGGCCCCTCGTAGGGGGCGGGGATGAGCAGTTCTTC.

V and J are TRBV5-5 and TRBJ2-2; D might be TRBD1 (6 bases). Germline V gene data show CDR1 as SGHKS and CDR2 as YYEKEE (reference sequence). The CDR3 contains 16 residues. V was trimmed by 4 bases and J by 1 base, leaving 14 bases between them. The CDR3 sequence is CASSAGVLRNTGELFF. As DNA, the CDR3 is TGTGCCAGCAGCGCAGGGGTTTTGAGGAACACCGGGGAGCTGTTTTTT. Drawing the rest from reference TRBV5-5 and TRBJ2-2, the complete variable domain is DAGVTQSPTHLIKTRGQQVTLRCSPISGHKSVSWYQQVLGQGPQFIFQYYEKEERGRGNFPDRFSARQFPNYSSELNVNALLLGDSALYLCASSAGVLRNTGELFFGEGSRLTVL.

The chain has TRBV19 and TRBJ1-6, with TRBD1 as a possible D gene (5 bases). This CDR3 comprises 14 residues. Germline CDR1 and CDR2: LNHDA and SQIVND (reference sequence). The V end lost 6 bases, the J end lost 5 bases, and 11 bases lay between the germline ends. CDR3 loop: CASRWGGDNSPLHF. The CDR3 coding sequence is TGTGCCAGTAGGTGGGGCGGGGATAATTCACCCCTCCACTTT.

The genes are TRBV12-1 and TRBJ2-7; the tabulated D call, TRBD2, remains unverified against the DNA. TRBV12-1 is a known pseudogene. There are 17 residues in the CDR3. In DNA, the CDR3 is TGTGCCAGCAGCTTTGCGTTAAAGGACGGGAGCTCCTACGAGCAGTACTTC. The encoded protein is CASSFALKDGSSYEQYF.

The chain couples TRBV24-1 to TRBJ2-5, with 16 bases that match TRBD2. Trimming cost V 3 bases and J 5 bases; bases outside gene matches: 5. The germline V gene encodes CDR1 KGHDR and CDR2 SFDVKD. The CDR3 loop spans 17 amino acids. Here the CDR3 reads CATSDPGLAGGRETQYF. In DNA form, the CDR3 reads TGTGCCACCAGTGATCCGGGACTAGCGGGGGGGCGCGAGACCCAGTACTTC.

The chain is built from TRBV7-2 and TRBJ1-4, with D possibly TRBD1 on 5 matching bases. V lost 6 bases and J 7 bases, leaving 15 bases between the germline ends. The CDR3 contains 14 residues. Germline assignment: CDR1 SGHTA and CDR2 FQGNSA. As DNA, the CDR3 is TGTGCCAGCAGACCCCAGGCAGGGATTGAAAAACTGTTTTTT. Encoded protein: CASRPQAGIEKLFF.

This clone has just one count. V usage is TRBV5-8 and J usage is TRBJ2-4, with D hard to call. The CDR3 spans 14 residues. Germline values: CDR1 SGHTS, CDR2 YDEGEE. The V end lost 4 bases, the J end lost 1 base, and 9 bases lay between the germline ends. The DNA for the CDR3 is TGTGCCAGCAGCCCCGGGTTGGCCAAAAACATTCAGTACTTC. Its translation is CASSPGLAKNIQYF.

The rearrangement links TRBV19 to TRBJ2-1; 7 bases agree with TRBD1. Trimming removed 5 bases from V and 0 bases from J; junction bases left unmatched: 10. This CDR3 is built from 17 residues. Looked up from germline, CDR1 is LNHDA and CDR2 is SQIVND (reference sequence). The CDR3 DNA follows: TGTGCCAGTAGTCCCCCGGACAGGTTTAGCTCCTACAATGAGCAGTTCTTC. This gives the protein CASSPPDRFSSYNEQFF.

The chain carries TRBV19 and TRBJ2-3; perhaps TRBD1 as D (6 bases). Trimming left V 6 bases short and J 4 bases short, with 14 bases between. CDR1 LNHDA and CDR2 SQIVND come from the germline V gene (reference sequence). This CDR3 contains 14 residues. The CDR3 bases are TGTGCCAGTAGGCAGGGGAGCATATCAGATACGCAGTATTTT. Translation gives CASRQGSISDTQYF. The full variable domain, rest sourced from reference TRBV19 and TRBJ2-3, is DGGITQSPKYLFRKEGQNVTLSCEQNLNHDAMYWYRQDPGQGLRLIYYSQIVNDFQKGDIAEGYSVSREKKESFPLTVTSAQKNPTAFYLCASRQGSISDTQYFGPGTRLTVL.

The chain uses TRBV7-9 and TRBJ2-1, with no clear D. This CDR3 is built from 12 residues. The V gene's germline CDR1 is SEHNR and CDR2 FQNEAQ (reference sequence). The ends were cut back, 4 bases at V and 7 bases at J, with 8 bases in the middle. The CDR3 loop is CASSSQANEQFF. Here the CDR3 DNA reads TGTGCCAGCAGCTCCCAGGCAAATGAGCAGTTCTTC. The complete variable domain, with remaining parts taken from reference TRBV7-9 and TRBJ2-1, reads DTGVSQNPRHKITKRGQNVTFRCDPISEHNRLYWYRQTLGQGPEFLTYFQNEAQLEKSRLLSDRFSAERPKGSFSTLEIQRTEQGDSAMYLCASSSQANEQFFGPGTRLTVL.

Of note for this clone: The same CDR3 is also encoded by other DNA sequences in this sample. The CDR3, as DNA: TGTGCCAGCAGGCCGGGACAGGTCTCCTACGAGCAGTACTTC. As protein: CASRPGQVSYEQYF. The chain carries TRBV27 and TRBJ2-7; 8 nucleotides agree with TRBD1. CDR1 MNHEY and CDR2 SMNVEV come from the germline V gene (reference sequence). The CDR3 consists of 14 residues. V lost 6 bases to trimming and J lost 0 bases; unmatched junction nucleotides: 4.

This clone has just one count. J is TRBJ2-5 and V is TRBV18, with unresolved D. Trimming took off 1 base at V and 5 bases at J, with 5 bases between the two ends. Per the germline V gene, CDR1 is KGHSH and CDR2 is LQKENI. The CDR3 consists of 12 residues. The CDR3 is CASSPLRETQYF. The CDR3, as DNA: TGTGCCAGCTCACCACTCCGGGAGACCCAGTACTTC.

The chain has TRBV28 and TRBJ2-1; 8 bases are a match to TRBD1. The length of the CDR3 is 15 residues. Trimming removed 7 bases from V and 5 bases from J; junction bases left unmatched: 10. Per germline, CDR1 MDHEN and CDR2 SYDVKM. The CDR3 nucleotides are TGTGCCAGCAACCCGGGGCAGGGGGCAGACAATGAGCAGTTCTTC. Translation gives CASNPGQGADNEQFF.

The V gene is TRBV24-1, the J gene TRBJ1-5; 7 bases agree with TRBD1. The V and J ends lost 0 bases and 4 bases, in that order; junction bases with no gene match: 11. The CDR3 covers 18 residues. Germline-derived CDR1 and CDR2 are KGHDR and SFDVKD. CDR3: CATSDLTGRTGENQPQHF. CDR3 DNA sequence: TGTGCCACCAGTGATTTGACAGGCCGGACAGGAGAGAATCAGCCCCAGCATTTT.

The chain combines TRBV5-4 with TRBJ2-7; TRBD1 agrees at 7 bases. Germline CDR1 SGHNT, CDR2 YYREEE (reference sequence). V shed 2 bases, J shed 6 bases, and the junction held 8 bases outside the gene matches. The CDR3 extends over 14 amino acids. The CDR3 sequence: CASSFYGQAGEQYF. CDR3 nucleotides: TGTGCCAGCAGCTTTTATGGACAGGCTGGCGAGCAGTACTTC.

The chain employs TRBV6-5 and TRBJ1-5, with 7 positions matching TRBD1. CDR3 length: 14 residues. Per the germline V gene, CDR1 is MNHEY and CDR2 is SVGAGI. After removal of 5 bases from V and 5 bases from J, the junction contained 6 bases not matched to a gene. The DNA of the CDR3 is TGTGCCAGCAGTCCAGACAGGGTAGATCAGCCCCAGCATTTT. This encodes CASSPDRVDQPQHF.

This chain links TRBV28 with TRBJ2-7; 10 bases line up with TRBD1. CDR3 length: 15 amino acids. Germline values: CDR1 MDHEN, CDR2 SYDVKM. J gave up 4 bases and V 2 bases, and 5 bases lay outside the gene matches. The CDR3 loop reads CASSLPTGGLYEQYF. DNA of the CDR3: TGTGCCAGCAGTTTACCGACAGGGGGCTTGTACGAGCAGTACTTC.

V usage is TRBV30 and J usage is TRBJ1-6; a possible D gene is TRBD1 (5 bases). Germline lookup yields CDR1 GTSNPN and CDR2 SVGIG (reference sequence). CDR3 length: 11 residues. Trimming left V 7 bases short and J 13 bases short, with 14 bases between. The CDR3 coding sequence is TGTGCCTCGGGGCTACGGGGGCCCCTCCACTTT. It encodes CASGLRGPLHF.

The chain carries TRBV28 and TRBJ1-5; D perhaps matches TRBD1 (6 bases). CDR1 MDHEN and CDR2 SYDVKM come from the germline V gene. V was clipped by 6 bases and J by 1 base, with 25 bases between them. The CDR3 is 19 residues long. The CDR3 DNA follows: TGTGCCAGCAGCAATCCACTCAAGAAGGGGGTGAACAGCAATCAGCCCCAGCATTTT. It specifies CASSNPLKKGVNSNQPQHF.

CDR3 in amino acids: CASSPTGAYEQYF. As DNA, the CDR3 is TGCGCCAGCAGCCCGACAGGGGCCTACGAGCAGTACTTC. V usage is TRBV5-1 and J usage is TRBJ2-7; 8 bases agree with TRBD1. The CDR3 totals 13 residues. The germline CDR1 and CDR2 sequences are SGHRS and YFSETQ. The junction had 2 bases not matched to a gene; V was cut back by 4 bases and J by 2 bases.

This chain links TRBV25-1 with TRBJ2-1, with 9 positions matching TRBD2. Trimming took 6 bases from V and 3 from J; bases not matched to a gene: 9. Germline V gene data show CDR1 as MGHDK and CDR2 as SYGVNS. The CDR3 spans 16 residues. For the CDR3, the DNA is TGTGCCAGCAGCATGCTGACTAGCGGAAACTACAATGAGCAGTTCTTC. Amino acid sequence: CASSMLTSGNYNEQFF.

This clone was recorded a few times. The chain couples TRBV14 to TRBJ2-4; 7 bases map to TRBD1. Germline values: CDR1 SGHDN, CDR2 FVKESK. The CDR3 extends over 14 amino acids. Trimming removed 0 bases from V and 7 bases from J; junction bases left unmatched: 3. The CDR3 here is CASSQDLTGNIQYF. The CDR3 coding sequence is TGTGCCAGCAGCCAAGATTTGACAGGGAACATTCAGTACTTC.

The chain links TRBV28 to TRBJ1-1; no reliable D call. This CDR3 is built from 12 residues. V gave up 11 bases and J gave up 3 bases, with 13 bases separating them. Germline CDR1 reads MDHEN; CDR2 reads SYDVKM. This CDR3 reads CAHSLPYTEAFF. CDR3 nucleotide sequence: TGTGCCCACTCCCTCCCGTACACTGAAGCTTTCTTT.

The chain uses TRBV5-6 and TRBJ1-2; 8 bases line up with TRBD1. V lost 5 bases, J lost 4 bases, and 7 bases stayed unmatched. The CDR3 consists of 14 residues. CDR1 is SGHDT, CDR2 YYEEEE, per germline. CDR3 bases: TGTGCCAGCAGGCCGGGACAGGAATCCTATGGCTACACCTTC. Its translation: CASRPGQESYGYTF.

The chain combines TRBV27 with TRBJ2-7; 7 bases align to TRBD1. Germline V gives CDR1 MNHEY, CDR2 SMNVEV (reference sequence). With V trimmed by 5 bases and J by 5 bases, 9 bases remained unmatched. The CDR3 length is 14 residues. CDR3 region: CASSQHRGSHEQYF. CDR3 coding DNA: TGTGCCAGCAGTCAACACAGGGGTAGTCACGAGCAGTACTTC.

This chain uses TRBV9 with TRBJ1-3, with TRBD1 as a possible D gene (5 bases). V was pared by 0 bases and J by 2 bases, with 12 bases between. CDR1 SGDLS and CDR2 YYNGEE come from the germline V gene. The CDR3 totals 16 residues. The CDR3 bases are TGTGCCAGCAGCGTAGGATTTCCAGGGACTGGAAACACCATATATTTT. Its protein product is CASSVGFPGTGNTIYF.

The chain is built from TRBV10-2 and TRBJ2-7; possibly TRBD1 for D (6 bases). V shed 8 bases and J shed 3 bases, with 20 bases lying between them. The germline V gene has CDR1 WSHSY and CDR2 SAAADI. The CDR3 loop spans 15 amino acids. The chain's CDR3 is CASSWGLAGVYEQYF. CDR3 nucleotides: TGCGCCAGCTCCTGGGGGCTAGCCGGGGTCTACGAGCAGTACTTC.